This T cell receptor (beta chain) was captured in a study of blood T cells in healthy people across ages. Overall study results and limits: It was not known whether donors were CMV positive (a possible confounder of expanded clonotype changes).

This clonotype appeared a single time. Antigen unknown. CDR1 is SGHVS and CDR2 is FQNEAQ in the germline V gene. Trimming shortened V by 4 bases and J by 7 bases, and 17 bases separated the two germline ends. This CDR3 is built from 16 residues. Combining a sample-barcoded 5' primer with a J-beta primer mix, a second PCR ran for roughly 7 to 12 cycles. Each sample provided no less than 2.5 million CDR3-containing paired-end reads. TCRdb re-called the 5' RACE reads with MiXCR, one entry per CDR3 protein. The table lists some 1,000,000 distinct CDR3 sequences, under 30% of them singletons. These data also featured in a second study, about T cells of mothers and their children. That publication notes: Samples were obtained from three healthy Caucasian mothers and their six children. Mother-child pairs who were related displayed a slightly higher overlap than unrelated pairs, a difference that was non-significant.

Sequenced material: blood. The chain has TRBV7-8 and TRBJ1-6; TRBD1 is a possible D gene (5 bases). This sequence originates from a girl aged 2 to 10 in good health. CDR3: CASSSTRTSPNSPLHF. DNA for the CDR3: TGTGCCAGCAGCTCGACCCGGACATCCCCCAATTCACCCCTCCACTTT.